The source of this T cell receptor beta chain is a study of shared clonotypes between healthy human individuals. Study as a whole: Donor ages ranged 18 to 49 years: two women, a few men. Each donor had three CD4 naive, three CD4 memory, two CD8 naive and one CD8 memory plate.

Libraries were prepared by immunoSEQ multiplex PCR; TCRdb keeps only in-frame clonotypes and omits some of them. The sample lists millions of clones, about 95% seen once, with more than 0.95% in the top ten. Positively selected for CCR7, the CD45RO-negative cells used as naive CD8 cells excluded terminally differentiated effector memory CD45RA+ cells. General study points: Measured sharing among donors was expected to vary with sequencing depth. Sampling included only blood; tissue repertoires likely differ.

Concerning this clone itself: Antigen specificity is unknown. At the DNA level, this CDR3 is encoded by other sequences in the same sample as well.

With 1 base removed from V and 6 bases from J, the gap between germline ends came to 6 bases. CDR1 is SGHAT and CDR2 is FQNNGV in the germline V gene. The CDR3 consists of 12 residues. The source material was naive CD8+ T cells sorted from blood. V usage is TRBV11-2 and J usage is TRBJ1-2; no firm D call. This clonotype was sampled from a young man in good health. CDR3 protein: CASSLVGNGYTF. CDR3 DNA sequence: TGTGCCAGCAGCTTAGTCGGGAATGGCTACACCTTC.